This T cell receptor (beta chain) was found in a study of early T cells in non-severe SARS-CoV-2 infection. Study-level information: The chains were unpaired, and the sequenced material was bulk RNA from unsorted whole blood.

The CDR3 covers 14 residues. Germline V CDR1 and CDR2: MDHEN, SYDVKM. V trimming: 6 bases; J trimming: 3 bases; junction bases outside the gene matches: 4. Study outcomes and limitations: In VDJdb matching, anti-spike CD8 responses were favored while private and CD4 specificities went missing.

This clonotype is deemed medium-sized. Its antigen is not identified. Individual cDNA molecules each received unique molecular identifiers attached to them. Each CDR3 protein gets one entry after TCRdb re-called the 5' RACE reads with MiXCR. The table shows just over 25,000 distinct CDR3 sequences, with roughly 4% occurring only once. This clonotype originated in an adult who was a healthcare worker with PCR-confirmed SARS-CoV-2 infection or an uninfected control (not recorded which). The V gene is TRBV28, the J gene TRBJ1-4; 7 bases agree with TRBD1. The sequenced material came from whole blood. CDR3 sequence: CASRKGAANEKLFF. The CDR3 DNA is TGTGCCAGCAGAAAGGGGGCTGCTAATGAAAAACTGTTTTTT.